A single sample is the source of the 20 T cell receptor beta chains below, sequenced in a study of shared clonotypes between healthy human individuals. Terminally differentiated effector memory CD45RA+ cells were left out of the naive CD8 fraction, which was CD45RO-negative and positively selected for CCR7. The protocol was immunoSEQ multiplex PCR, while the TCRdb copy is restricted to in-frame clones and leaves out a portion. In the table there are around 550,000 clones, roughly 95% of which are singletons. Sequenced: naive CD8+ T cells sorted from blood. Receptors originate from a woman in her twenties or thirties in good health.

The J gene is TRBJ2-5, the V gene TRBV28; D ambiguous. Gene TRBJ2-7 matches the end of the DNA better, so the J call may be wrong. Germline values: CDR1 MDHEN, CDR2 SYDVKM. The CDR3 consists of 13 residues. In nucleotides, the CDR3 is TGTGCCAGCAGTTTATTTGGCGGATACGAGCAGTACTTC. It translates to CASSLFGGYEQYF.

The chain employs TRBV6-5 and TRBJ2-3; 10 bases are a match to TRBD2. CDR1 is MNHEY and CDR2 is SVGAGI in the germline V gene. With V trimmed by 6 bases and J by 1 base, 4 bases remained unmatched. This CDR3 is 15 amino acids long. CDR3 bases: TGTGCCAGCAGATTTCTAGCGGGAGGCACAGATACGCAGTATTTT. Amino acid sequence: CASRFLAGGTDTQYF.

The genes are TRBV6-4 and TRBJ2-7; the D is unclear. Germline CDR1 MRHNA, CDR2 SNTAGT. V was shortened by 2 bases and J by 7 bases, with 15 bases between the two germline ends. This CDR3 contains 14 residues. CDR3 protein: CASSDLGALGEQYF. As DNA, the CDR3 is TGTGCCAGCAGTGACCTTGGCGCTCTGGGGGAGCAGTACTTC.

This rearrangement joins TRBV6-4 to TRBJ2-1; D ambiguous. The CDR3 loop spans 15 amino acids. Germline V gene lookup returns CDR1 MRHNA and CDR2 SNTAGT. Trimming took 3 bases from V and 0 from J, leaving 9 bases between them. In DNA form, the CDR3 reads TGTGCCAGCAGTGAGTTGGCTAGCTCCTACAATGAGCAGTTCTTC. This translates into CASSELASSYNEQFF.

The genes are TRBV30 and TRBJ1-1; D ambiguous. The CDR3 length is 11 residues. Germline CDR1 GTSNPN, CDR2 SVGIG (reference sequence). Trimming took 6 bases from V and 0 from J, leaving 5 bases between them. This chain's CDR3 is CACEMNTEAFF. CDR3 sequence (DNA): TGTGCCTGTGAGATGAACACTGAAGCTTTCTTT.

The V gene is TRBV27, the J gene TRBJ2-7; 8 nucleotides line up with TRBD1. Germline CDR1 is MNHEY and CDR2 is SMNVEV (reference sequence). The CDR3 is made up of 16 amino acids. The V gene end was trimmed by 6 bases and the J gene end by 2 bases; junction bases not matched to a gene: 12. CDR3 region: CASSQTWGQATYEQYF. The CDR3, as DNA: TGTGCCAGCAGCCAAACCTGGGGACAGGCAACCTACGAGCAGTACTTC.

The J gene is TRBJ1-1, the V gene TRBV2; tentative D call: TRBD1 (6 bases). In germline, CDR1 is SNHLY, CDR2 FYNNEI. This CDR3 has 16 amino acids. Trimming removed 8 bases at V and 0 bases at J, with 19 bases between. The CDR3 nucleotides read TGTGCCAGCCCCGGGGGCCAGTTTTTGATGAACACTGAAGCTTTCTTT. Amino acid sequence: CASPGGQFLMNTEAFF.

On this clone: Distinct nucleotide sequences in the sample also encode this CDR3. V and J are TRBV27 and TRBJ2-1; D remains ambiguous. The CDR3 consists of 11 residues. Germline V gene sequence: CDR1 MNHEY, CDR2 SMNVEV (reference sequence). Between the trimmed V and J ends, which lost 5 bases and 3 bases, there was a span of 2 bases. The DNA of the CDR3 is TGTGCCAGCAGTCTCTACAATGAGCAGTTCTTC. Its protein product is CASSLYNEQFF.

This rearrangement joins TRBV28 to TRBJ2-3, with 10 bases identical to TRBD2. The CDR3 contains 19 residues. V lost 3 bases and J lost 0; bases outside the gene matches: 12. From germline, CDR1 is MDHEN and CDR2 SYDVKM. In DNA form, the CDR3 reads TGTGCCAGCAGTTTTGGGCATGGAACTAGCGGGGCGAGCACAGATACGCAGTATTTT. It codes for CASSFGHGTSGASTDTQYF.

V usage is TRBV5-1 and J usage is TRBJ2-7; 9 bases are shared with TRBD2. The CDR3 spans 16 residues. The V gene end was trimmed by 0 bases and the J gene end by 3 bases; junction bases not matched to a gene: 7. Germline CDR1 reads SGHRS; CDR2 reads YFSETQ. The CDR3 spells CASSLEVAGVYYEQYF. CDR3 DNA: TGCGCCAGCAGCTTGGAGGTAGCGGGAGTGTACTACGAGCAGTACTTC.

The chain employs TRBV7-9 and TRBJ1-3, with 8 bases aligning to TRBD1. The CDR3 runs to 15 residues. J gave up 0 bases and V 5 bases, and 3 bases lay outside the gene matches. Germline CDR1 SEHNR, CDR2 FQNEAQ (reference sequence). CDR3 sequence reads: CASSRDRFSGNTIYF. CDR3 nucleotides: TGTGCCAGCAGCCGGGACAGGTTCTCTGGAAACACCATATATTTT.

The gene calls are TRBV27 and TRBJ2-1; weak D call: TRBD2 (6 bases). This CDR3 spans 15 amino acids. V was clipped by 6 bases and J by 8 bases, with 20 bases between them. Germline-derived CDR1 and CDR2 are MNHEY and SMNVEV (reference sequence). This CDR3 is CASSRGPGTRDEQFF. For the CDR3, the DNA is TGTGCCAGCAGCCGGGGTCCCGGGACTCGAGATGAGCAGTTCTTC.

The chain links TRBV30 to TRBJ1-6, with unresolved D. The V gene lost 2 bases and the J gene lost 10 bases, with 15 bases spanning the gap. Germline CDR1 GTSNPN, CDR2 SVGIG (reference sequence). The CDR3 consists of 14 residues. CDR3 bases: TGTGCCTGGAGTCCGGGAATGGGCCACTCACCCCTCCACTTT. It specifies CAWSPGMGHSPLHF.

The rearrangement links TRBV27 to TRBJ2-3, with D perhaps TRBD1 or TRBD2 (5 bases each). Trimming removed 7 bases at V and 5 bases at J, with 7 bases between. This CDR3 is built from 11 residues. CDR1 and CDR2 (germline): MNHEY, SMNVEV (reference sequence). The CDR3 loop is CASIGGDTQYF. In DNA, the CDR3 is TGTGCCAGCATTGGGGGAGATACGCAGTATTTT.

This chain connects TRBV14 to TRBJ2-7; 15 bases match TRBD2. Trimming cost V 4 bases and J 6 bases; bases outside gene matches: 10. CDR1 is SGHDN, CDR2 FVKESK, per germline. This CDR3 contains 17 residues. This chain's CDR3 is CASSPGLAGGPVGEQYF. The CDR3 bases are TGTGCCAGCAGCCCCGGACTAGCGGGAGGGCCGGTAGGCGAGCAGTACTTC.

The rearrangement uses TRBV6-1 and TRBJ2-1; possibly TRBD2 for D (5 bases). The CDR3 has 14 amino acids. The germline V gene encodes CDR1 MNHNS and CDR2 SASEGT. The V gene lost 10 bases and the J gene lost 5 bases, with 18 bases spanning the gap. The CDR3, as DNA: TGTGCCACCCACACTAGACGTGGGGACAATGAGCAGTTCTTC. Amino acid sequence: CATHTRRGDNEQFF.

The CDR3 loop reads CASSLDRVGNEQYF. DNA of the CDR3: TGCGCCAGCAGCTTGGACAGGGTAGGTAACGAGCAGTACTTC. The chain recombines TRBV5-1 with TRBJ2-7; the D gene is possibly TRBD1 (6 bases). The CDR3 extends over 14 amino acids. Per the germline V gene, CDR1 is SGHRS and CDR2 is YFSETQ. Trimming shortened V by 0 bases and J by 5 bases, and 12 bases separated the two germline ends.

The chain joins TRBV29-1 to TRBJ1-1; a possible D gene is TRBD1 (6 bases). Germline loops: CDR1 SQVTM, CDR2 ANQGSEA. This CDR3 has 15 amino acids. V was shortened by 8 bases and J by 0 bases, with 19 bases between the two germline ends. CDR3 residues: CSSGQTFGLNTEAFF. In DNA, the CDR3 is TGCAGCTCAGGACAGACCTTTGGGCTGAACACTGAAGCTTTCTTT.

The genes are TRBV18 and TRBJ2-7; 9 nucleotides match TRBD2. The V gene's germline CDR1 is KGHSH and CDR2 LQKENI. V trimming: 4 bases; J trimming: 6 bases; junction bases outside the gene matches: 4. This CDR3 has 13 amino acids. CDR3 residues: CASSLAGAGEQYF. Here the CDR3 DNA reads TGTGCCAGCTCACTAGCGGGAGCGGGCGAGCAGTACTTC.

The rearrangement uses TRBV28 and TRBJ1-2; D is uncertain. The length of the CDR3 is 12 residues. Trimming shortened V by 4 bases and J by 1 base, and 4 bases separated the two germline ends. Germline V gene sequence: CDR1 MDHEN, CDR2 SYDVKM. The CDR3 nucleotides are TGTGCCAGCAGTTCGAGTAACTATGGCTACACCTTC. Its translation is CASSSSNYGYTF.